What follows are 27 T cell receptor beta chains derived from one specimen sequenced in a study of CD8+CD57+ T cells in acquired aplastic anemia. Patients selected for sequencing had displayed CD8+CD57+ cell expansion by flow cytometry. The template used for profiling TCR beta VDJ and CDR3 was genomic DNA. TCRdb ran MiXCR on the reads and lists one entry per CDR3 protein. The table lists about 98,000 distinct CDR3 sequences, around 62% of them singletons, with less than 75% in the top ten. Source material: sorted CD4+, CD8+, or CD8+CD57+ T cells (not recorded which) from PBMCs. Receptors originate from a human donor with aplastic anemia.

The sample holds one count of this clonotype. This sequence joins TRBV2 and TRBJ1-5; no firm D call. Germline V gene lookup returns CDR1 SNHLY and CDR2 FYNNEI. Trimming pared 4 bases from V and 3 bases from J, leaving 13 bases between. This CDR3 has 15 amino acids. The CDR3 region is CASSVEAGNNQPQHF. In DNA form, the CDR3 reads TGTGCCAGCAGTGTGGAGGCAGGAAACAATCAGCCCCAGCATTTT.

Of note for this clonotype: Because it lacks the conserved phenylalanine or tryptophan at the end, this CDR3 is likely a read error. The chain carries TRBV10-3 and TRBJ2-7; D possibly corresponds to TRBD1 (8 bases). V lost 6 bases, J lost 6 bases, and 15 bases lay in between. Germline CDR1 reads ENHRY; CDR2 reads SYGVKD. The CDR3 sequence is 13 residues long. CDR3: CAISLTGEGEQYL. CDR3 DNA: TGTGCCATCAGCCTGACAGGGGAGGGCGAGCAGTACCTC.

This chain uses TRBV10-3 with TRBJ2-5; D gene ambiguous. This CDR3 is 15 amino acids long. The germline V gene encodes CDR1 ENHRY and CDR2 SYGVKD. V was cut by 0 bases and J by 5 bases, with 13 bases left in between. The DNA of the CDR3 is TGTGCCATCAGTGAGTCCTTGTTGGCTGGTGAGACCCAGTACTTC. This codes for CAISESLLAGETQYF.

Ten or more counts support this clonotype. The V and J genes are TRBV29-1 and TRBJ2-3, with D unresolved. From germline, CDR1 is SQVTM and CDR2 ANQGSEA. The V end lost 0 bases, the J end lost 4 bases, and 5 bases lay between the germline ends. This CDR3 has 12 amino acids. The CDR3 is CSVEDSPDTQYF. The CDR3 bases are TGCAGCGTTGAAGATTCCCCAGATACGCAGTATTTT.

In nucleotides, the CDR3 is TGTGCCACCAGCAGTTACGGCCTGGGGTCGATCGGGGACTACGGGCGGTACTTC. The encoded protein is CATSSYGLGSIGDYGRYF. The chain has TRBV15 and TRBJ2-7; 7 nucleotides align to TRBD2. Trimming at V came to 3 bases and at J to 12 bases, leaving 26 bases not matched to a gene. CDR3 length equals 18 residues. Germline values: CDR1 LNHNV, CDR2 YYDKDF (reference sequence). Full variable domain (missing parts from reference TRBV15 and TRBJ2-7): DAMVIQNPRYQVTQFGKPVTLSCSQTLNHNVMYWYQQKSSQAPKLLFHYYDKDFNNEADTPDNFQSRRPNTSFCFLDIRSPGLGDTAMYLCATSSYGLGSIGDYGRYFGPGTRLTVT.

The CDR3 bases are TGCGCCAGCAGCCAGGGGGGACAGGGGGTAGGGTATGGCTACACCTTC. Translation gives CASSQGGQGVGYGYTF. This sequence joins TRBV4-1 and TRBJ1-2; 11 bases line up with TRBD1. CDR3 length equals 16 residues. The junction had 8 bases not matched to a gene; V was cut back by 3 bases and J by 5 bases. The V gene's germline CDR1 is MGHRA and CDR2 YSYEKL.

The chain uses TRBV7-3 and TRBJ2-1; TRBD2 matches 8 bases. From germline, CDR1 is SGHTA and CDR2 FQGTGA. The J segment lost 10 bases and the V segment lost 1 base, leaving 9 bases of the junction unmatched. This CDR3 has 15 amino acids. The CDR3 protein is CASSLMGLGLNEQFF. The CDR3 DNA follows: TGTGCCAGCAGCTTAATGGGACTAGGGTTGAACGAGCAGTTCTTC.

The gene calls are TRBV2 and TRBJ1-5; no clear D. Looked up from germline, CDR1 is SNHLY and CDR2 is FYNNEI. V was pared by 1 base and J by 3 bases, with 7 bases between. The CDR3 consists of 14 residues. The CDR3 sequence is CASSEEPSNQPQHF. The CDR3 nucleotides are TGTGCCAGCAGTGAAGAGCCCTCCAATCAGCCCCAGCATTTT.

The chain recombines TRBV4-1 with TRBJ2-3; 12 bases agree with TRBD2. Unmatched junction bases numbered 5, after V lost 4 bases and J lost 3 bases. From germline, CDR1 is MGHRA and CDR2 YSYEKL. The CDR3 is 16 residues long. CDR3 loop: CASSLGLAGTTDTQYF. The CDR3 nucleotides are TGCGCCAGCAGCCTCGGACTAGCGGGGACGACAGATACGCAGTATTTT.

V usage is TRBV24-1 and J usage is TRBJ2-2; 7 bases align to TRBD1. Germline CDR1 KGHDR, CDR2 SFDVKD. CDR3 size: 16 residues. Losses at the gene ends were 4 bases for V and 6 bases for J; bases not matched to a gene: 10. DNA of the CDR3: TGTGCCACCAGTGAAACGTCAGGGGGTAGCTCCGGGGAGCTGTTTTTT. This translates into CATSETSGGSSGELFF.

The rearrangement uses TRBV20-1 and TRBJ2-5, with D hard to call. Germline V gene data show CDR1 as DFQATT and CDR2 as SNEGSKA (reference sequence). The ends were cut back, 3 bases at V and 5 bases at J, with 7 bases in the middle. The CDR3 covers 11 residues. CDR3 region: CSASSMETQYF. The CDR3 DNA reads TGCAGTGCTAGTTCTATGGAGACCCAGTACTTC.

With respect to this clonotype: The conserved final phenylalanine or tryptophan is absent from the CDR3, which likely points to a read error. The chain carries TRBV20-1 and TRBJ1-6, with TRBD1 as a possible D gene (5 bases). V dropped 3 bases and J dropped 8 bases, with 17 bases sitting between them. The CDR3 spans 15 residues. Per germline, CDR1 DFQATT and CDR2 SNEGSKA (reference sequence). CDR3: CSASPRVVFDSPLHS. Here the CDR3 DNA reads TGCAGTGCTAGTCCCAGGGTAGTGTTTGATTCACCCCTCCACTCT.

The chain employs TRBV15 and TRBJ2-6; no definite D call. Germline values: CDR1 LNHNV, CDR2 YYDKDF (reference sequence). CDR3 size: 17 residues. With 2 bases removed from V and 0 bases from J, the gap between germline ends came to 11 bases. Here the CDR3 reads CATSRLKWASGANVLTF. The DNA of the CDR3 is TGTGCCACCAGCAGATTGAAGTGGGCCTCTGGGGCCAACGTCCTGACTTTC. Drawing the rest from reference TRBV15 and TRBJ2-6, the complete variable domain is DAMVIQNPRYQVTQFGKPVTLSCSQTLNHNVMYWYQQKSSQAPKLLFHYYDKDFNNEADTPDNFQSRRPNTSFCFLDIRSPGLGDTAMYLCATSRLKWASGANVLTFGAGSRLTVL.

The count of this clonotype is one. Relative to the germline gene, one junction end is altered; a read error may explain this. This chain connects TRBV11-1 to TRBJ2-3, with 8 bases aligning to TRBD2. Germline V lookup: CDR1 SGHAT, CDR2 FQDESV (reference sequence). CDR3 length: 16 amino acids. The CDR3: CASSPSTSVYADTRYF. In DNA form, the CDR3 reads TGTGCCAGCAGCCCTTCGACTAGCGTATACGCGGATACGCGGTATTTT.

The rearrangement joins TRBV28 to TRBJ1-6; D is unclear. Trimming cost V 5 bases and J 6 bases, with 8 bases left between them. This CDR3 region has 13 residues. Germline assignment: CDR1 MDHEN and CDR2 SYDVKM. CDR3 in DNA: TGTGCCAGCAGTCTCACGTTTAATTCACCCCTCCACTTT. This encodes CASSLTFNSPLHF. The full variable domain, in which reference TRBV28 and TRBJ1-6 provide the parts outside the CDR3, is DVKVTQSSRYLVKRTGEKVFLECVQDMDHENMFWYRQDPGLGLRLIYFSYDVKMKEKGDIPEGYSVSREKKERFSLILESASTNQTSMYLCASSLTFNSPLHFGNGTRLTVT.

The CDR3 region has the DNA TGTGCCATTTTCGTGCAGGGACACGTAAACTATGGCTACACCTTC. This sequence encodes CAIFVQGHVNYGYTF. V gene TRBV10-3 combines with J gene TRBJ1-2; D is possibly TRBD1 (6 bases). Germline V gene lookup returns CDR1 ENHRY and CDR2 SYGVKD. Trimming stripped 9 bases from V and 2 bases from J, with 19 bases between. There are 15 residues in the CDR3.

The chain has TRBV6-1 and TRBJ2-7; no reliable D call. Between the trimmed V and J ends, which lost 5 bases and 3 bases, there was a span of 23 bases. Per germline, CDR1 MNHNS and CDR2 SASEGT. The CDR3 contains 17 residues. CDR3 DNA: TGTGCCAGCAGTAATTCTCCACTTAGACCTGGGAACTACGAGCAGTACTTC. Translating gives CASSNSPLRPGNYEQYF.

V and J are TRBV19 and TRBJ1-3, with a weak D call TRBD1 (5 bases). The CDR3 consists of 15 residues. CDR1 is LNHDA and CDR2 is SQIVND in the germline V gene (reference sequence). Trimming cost V 8 bases and J 4 bases, with 18 bases left between them. The CDR3 bases are TGTGCCAGTCTTTCGGGACTCCCTCAAGGAAACACCATATATTTT. The encoded protein is CASLSGLPQGNTIYF.

With respect to this clonotype: At one boundary the junction diverges from the germline segment, which might be a read error. V is TRBV7-9 and J is TRBJ1-1; D ambiguous. The germline gives CDR1 SEHNR, CDR2 FQNEAQ (reference sequence). The CDR3 loop spans 13 amino acids. CDR3 sequence: CASSPQRSLEAFF. For the CDR3, the DNA is TGCGCCAGCAGCCCACAGAGGTCCCTCGAAGCTTTCTTT.

This clonotype was found once. The J gene is TRBJ2-1, the V gene TRBV20-1, with D maybe TRBD2 (5 bases). In germline, CDR1 is DFQATT, CDR2 SNEGSKA (reference sequence). The CDR3 has 14 residues. CDR3 nucleotide sequence: TGCAGCGGGGAAGTCCTCCCTTCCTACAATGAGCAGTTCTTC. Amino acids: CSGEVLPSYNEQFF.

V gene TRBV4-3 combines with J gene TRBJ1-5; D is unclear. CDR3 length: 13 amino acids. V lost 4 bases and J 6 bases, leaving 10 bases between the germline ends. In germline, CDR1 is LGHNA, CDR2 YSLEER. The CDR3 region is CASSPGVGQPQHF. The CDR3 DNA reads TGCGCCAGCAGCCCGGGCGTTGGTCAGCCCCAGCATTTT.

The rearrangement joins TRBV20-1 to TRBJ2-5, with D unclear. Trimming left V 0 bases short and J 6 bases short, with 11 bases between. The CDR3 extends over 13 amino acids. Germline lookup yields CDR1 DFQATT and CDR2 SNEGSKA (reference sequence). The CDR3 sequence is CSARDPNAQTQYF. CDR3 coding DNA: TGCAGTGCTAGAGATCCCAACGCCCAGACCCAGTACTTC.

The V gene is TRBV20-1, the J gene TRBJ1-1; tentative D call: TRBD1 (5 bases). Trimming pared 3 bases from V and 4 bases from J, leaving 15 bases between. The CDR3 spans 14 residues. The germline gives CDR1 DFQATT, CDR2 SNEGSKA (reference sequence). Here the CDR3 DNA reads TGCAGTGCTAGGGGGGGGGTGATAGTCACTGAAGCTTTCTTT. Translation: CSARGGVIVTEAFF.

This sequence joins TRBV14 and TRBJ2-5; no firm D call. CDR1 SGHDN and CDR2 FVKESK come from the germline V gene. CDR3 length: 13 residues. With 1 base removed from V and 5 bases from J, the gap between germline ends came to 8 bases. CDR3 residues: CASSQVLGETQYF. The DNA of the CDR3 is TGTGCCAGCAGCCAAGTTCTGGGCGAGACCCAGTACTTC.

The rearrangement joins TRBV10-3 to TRBJ1-2; D ambiguous. V lost 3 bases and J lost 2, with 7 bases in between. This CDR3 is built from 13 residues. Germline CDR1 ENHRY, CDR2 SYGVKD. The DNA for the CDR3 is TGTGCCATCAGTGACGAGGGCAACTATGGCTACACCTTC. Translating gives CAISDEGNYGYTF.

This clonotype was observed once. The V gene is TRBV7-9, the J gene TRBJ1-5; a weak D match, TRBD1 (6 bases). The V end was cut by 5 bases, the J end by 3 bases, with 14 bases between. CDR3 length: 15 residues. Per germline, CDR1 SEHNR and CDR2 FQNEAQ (reference sequence). CDR3 DNA: TGTGCCAGCAGCGGAGAACAGGGTTACAATCAGCCCCAGCATTTT. Protein: CASSGEQGYNQPQHF. Based on the CDR3 plus reference TRBV7-9 and TRBJ1-5, the full variable domain is DTGVSQNPRHKITKRGQNVTFRCDPISEHNRLYWYRQTLGQGPEFLTYFQNEAQLEKSRLLSDRFSAERPKGSFSTLEIQRTEQGDSAMYLCASSGEQGYNQPQHFGDGTRLSIL.

The chain joins TRBV2 to TRBJ1-5; 10 nucleotides match TRBD1. The CDR3 runs 18 residues. Germline V gene sequence: CDR1 SNHLY, CDR2 FYNNEI. V shed 6 bases, J shed 2 bases, and the junction held 13 bases outside the gene matches. The CDR3 sequence is CASSAIRTGGRGNQPQHF. The CDR3 nucleotides are TGTGCCAGCAGCGCAATACGGACAGGGGGACGGGGCAATCAGCCCCAGCATTTT.